This TCR beta chain is from a study of cytomegalovirus exposure and HLA in healthy donors. The CDR3 spans 18 residues. Germline V gives CDR1 SGDLS, CDR2 YYNGEE. V was cut by 2 bases and J by 1 base, with 18 bases left in between. Clones were read by immunoSEQ multiplex PCR, and TCRdb kept only the in-frame ones, dropping some. This table holds 150,000 to 200,000 clones, roughly 84% found once. Material for sequencing was PBMCs. The J gene is TRBJ2-2, the V gene TRBV9, with D perhaps TRBD2 (6 bases). This clonotype was sampled from a man between 25 and 39 years old in good health and CMV-seropositive. The CDR3 region has the DNA TGTGCCAGCAGCGTCCCGGACGGCTGGGGGGAGAACACCGGGGAGCTGTTTTTT. It encodes CASSVPDGWGENTGELFF.